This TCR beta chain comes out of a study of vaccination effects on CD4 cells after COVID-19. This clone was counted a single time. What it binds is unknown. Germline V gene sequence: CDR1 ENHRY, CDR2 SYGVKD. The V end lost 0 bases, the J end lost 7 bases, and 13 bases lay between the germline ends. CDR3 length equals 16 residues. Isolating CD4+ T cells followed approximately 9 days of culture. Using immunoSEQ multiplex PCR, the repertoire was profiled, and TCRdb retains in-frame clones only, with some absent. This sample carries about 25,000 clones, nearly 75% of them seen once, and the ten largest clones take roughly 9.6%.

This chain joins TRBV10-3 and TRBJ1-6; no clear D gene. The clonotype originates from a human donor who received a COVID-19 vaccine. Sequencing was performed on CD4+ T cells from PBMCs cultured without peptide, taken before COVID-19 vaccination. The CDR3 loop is CAISESALEANSPLHF. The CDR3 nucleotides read TGTGCCATCAGTGAGTCGGCACTCGAGGCGAATTCACCCCTCCACTTT.